These T cell receptor beta chains were read from a single sample in a study of cytotoxic CD8 clonotypes in ibrutinib-treated CLL. Data came from immunoSEQ multiplex PCR; TCRdb stores just in-frame clones and leaves some out. The sample consists of fewer than 400,000 clones, roughly 67% of them appearing once. The sequencing used PBMCs, collected after 36 months of ibrutinib treatment. The receptors were gathered from a human donor with chronic lymphocytic leukemia. CDR3s include the opening cysteine and the closing phenylalanine or tryptophan. Fields, in order: J gene, V gene, clone size, D gene, CDR3 protein, CDR3 DNA. A D gene is named only where the DNA matches it firmly. The size entry is marked missing in some rows and otherwise reads once, few, many or a size class.

TRBJ1-5	TRBV4-1	once	-	CASSPMGGGLSNQPQHF	TGCGCCAGCAGCCCTATGGGAGGGGGGCTGAGCAATCAGCCCCAGCATTTT
TRBJ2-7	TRBV5-1	-	-	CASRKQPTYEQYF	TGCGCCAGCAGAAAACAGCCAACCTACGAGCAGTACTTC
TRBJ2-6	TRBV7-6	-	-	CASSLGKPGPANVLTF	TGTGCCAGCAGCTTAGGGAAACCGGGACCCGCCAACGTCCTGACTTTC
TRBJ2-3	TRBV13	-	TRBD1	CASSPNDQGASTDTQYF	TGTGCCAGCAGCCCAAACGACCAGGGGGCTAGCACAGATACGCAGTATTTT
TRBJ2-4	TRBV5-6	-	-	CASSSRGPQYF	TGTGCCAGCAGCTCGCGGGGCCCTCAGTACTTC
TRBJ2-2	TRBV5-7	-	-	CASSLIRGVGELFF	TGTGCCAGCAGCTTAATCAGGGGTGTCGGGGAGCTGTTTTTT
TRBJ2-5	TRBV7-9	-	TRBD2	CASSPSGRAGETQYF	TGTGCCAGCAGCCCCAGCGGGAGAGCGGGGGAGACCCAGTACTTC
TRBJ2-7	TRBV11-2	-	TRBD1	CASSLSDRGYEQYF	TGTGCCAGCAGCTTAAGTGACAGGGGATACGAGCAGTACTTC
TRBJ2-3	TRBV5-4	-	TRBD2	CASSLGLADTDTQYF	TGTGCCAGCAGCTTGGGCCTAGCGGACACAGATACGCAGTATTTT
TRBJ2-7	TRBV29-1	-	TRBD1	CSVEERDSYEQYF	TGCAGCGTTGAAGAGAGGGACAGCTACGAGCAGTACTTC
TRBJ1-5	TRBV4-1	-	-	CASSHPSDDGQPQHF	TGCGCCAGCAGCCACCCAAGCGACGACGGACAGCCCCAGCATTTT
TRBJ2-7	TRBV18	-	-	CASSRGGGHRKNYEQYF	TGTGCCAGCTCACGGGGAGGGGGGCACCGTAAAAACTACGAGCAGTACTTC
TRBJ2-3	TRBV9	-	-	CASSGGTSTDTQYF	TGTGCCAGCAGCGGGGGGACTAGCACAGATACGCAGTATTTT
TRBJ2-7	TRBV7-2	-	-	CASSLPGPLISYEQYF	TGTGCCAGCAGCTTACCCGGACCGTTAATCTCCTACGAGCAGTACTTC
TRBJ2-5	TRBV5-1	few	-	CASSLAPAQETQYF	TGCGCCAGCAGCTTGGCCCCCGCCCAAGAGACCCAGTACTTC
TRBJ2-1	TRBV28	few	TRBD2	CASRPGTSGRFQFF	TGTGCCAGCAGACCTGGGACTAGCGGGAGGTTCCAGTTCTTC